The 7 T cell receptor beta chains below come from one sample, sequenced in a study of tumor-infiltrating lymphocytes in primary liver carcinoma. Production of TCR beta cDNA used around 0.45 ug total RNA together with a constant-region primer. Three-round nested multiplex PCR performed with slightly modified ARM-PCR produced the TCR beta libraries. The study ran its first two PCR rounds for roughly 10 cycles each, using TRBV1-TRBV30 forward primers and a C-beta reverse primer. One entry per CDR3 protein results from TCRdb running MiXCR on the multiplex PCR reads. The sample lists almost 200,000 distinct CDR3 sequences, less than 65% seen once, with 6% to 8.5% in the top ten. The source of the blood RNA was unsorted whole blood, and germline DNA was extracted as well. Sequences were obtained from peripheral blood. The source is an older woman with primary liver carcinoma and hepatitis B virus infection.

A remark on this clonotype: The junction and the germline gene differ at one end; a read error may be behind it. This chain uses TRBV12-3 or TRBV12-4 with TRBJ2-1; 13 bases map to TRBD2. This CDR3 is 15 amino acids long. This chain's CDR3 is CASKPGLAGSNERFF. CDR3 nucleotides: TGTGCCAGCAAACCGGGACTAGCGGGGTCCAATGAGCGGTTCTTC.

This clonotype was detected ten times or more. This sequence joins TRBV6-5 and TRBJ2-4; a weak D match, TRBD1 (5 bases). Trimming removed 0 bases at V and 6 bases at J, with 12 bases between. Germline loops: CDR1 MNHEY, CDR2 SVGAGI. The CDR3 is 15 residues long. The chain's CDR3 is CASSYSFNQGNIQYF. CDR3 sequence (DNA): TGTGCCAGCAGTTACTCGTTTAACCAGGGAAACATTCAGTACTTC.

To note about this clonotype: One end of the junction varies from germline; a read error may be responsible. The genes are TRBV11-2 and TRBJ2-1, with D perhaps TRBD2 (5 bases). The CDR3 extends over 14 amino acids. Germline V gives CDR1 SGHAT, CDR2 FQNNGV. The CDR3 DNA sequence: TGTCCCAGCAGTCCGGACTCGAGGAATAGGGAGCAATTCTTC. It translates to CPSSPDSRNREQFF.

A word on this clonotype: The germline gene is not matched at one end of the junction; a read error may be the cause. The CDR3 nucleotides read TGTGCTAGCAGTTACTCAGTCCACTCCTACGGGCAGTACTTC. Its translation is CASSYSVHSYGQYF. The rearrangement links TRBV6-5 to TRBJ2-7; no reliable D call. Germline CDR1 reads MNHEY; CDR2 reads SVGAGI. The CDR3 has 14 amino acids.

V and J are TRBV6-5 and TRBJ2-7; 12 bases agree with TRBD2. In germline, CDR1 is MNHEY, CDR2 SVGAGI. This CDR3 spans 15 amino acids. V trimming: 6 bases; J trimming: 10 bases; junction bases outside the gene matches: 13. The CDR3 bases are TGTGCCAGCAGGCCAAGACTAGCGGGGGCCTGCGACCAGTACTTC. Its protein is CASRPRLAGACDQYF.

The V call is TRBV4-2, the J call TRBJ2-5; 11 bases map to TRBD2. The germline CDR1 and CDR2 sequences are LGHNA and YNFKEQ. With V trimmed by 3 bases and J by 3 bases, 6 bases remained unmatched. The CDR3 covers 16 residues. The chain's CDR3 is CASSQAGTSGKETQYF. CDR3 nucleotides: TGTGCCAGCAGCCAGGCCGGGACTAGCGGAAAAGAGACCCAGTACTTC.

Many counts were recorded for this clonotype. The rearrangement links TRBV28 to TRBJ2-2, with TRBD1 matching over 8 bases. J was trimmed by 3 bases and V by 5 bases; bases with no gene match: 8. This CDR3 has 16 amino acids. Germline V CDR1 and CDR2: MDHEN, SYDVKM. The CDR3 protein is CASSTRRGQDTGELFF. DNA for the CDR3: TGTGCCAGCAGTACCAGAAGGGGACAGGACACCGGGGAGCTGTTTTTT.